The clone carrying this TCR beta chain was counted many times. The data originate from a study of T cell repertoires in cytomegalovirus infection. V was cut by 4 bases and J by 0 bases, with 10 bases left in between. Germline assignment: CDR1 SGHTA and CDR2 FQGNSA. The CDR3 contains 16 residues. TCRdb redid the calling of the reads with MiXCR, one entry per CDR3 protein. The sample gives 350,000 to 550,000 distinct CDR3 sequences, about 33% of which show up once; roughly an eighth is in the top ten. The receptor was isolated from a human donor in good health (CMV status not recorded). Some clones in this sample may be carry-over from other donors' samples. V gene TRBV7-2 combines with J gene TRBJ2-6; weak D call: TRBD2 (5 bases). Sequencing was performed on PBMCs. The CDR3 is CASSSRRDSGANVLTF. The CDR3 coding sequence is TGTGCCAGCAGCTCTAGACGGGACTCTGGGGCCAACGTCCTGACTTTC.